This is a list of T cell receptor beta chains from one sample in a study of blood T cell repertoires in COVID-19. This table comes from immunoSEQ multiplex PCR, and its TCRdb copy is limited to in-frame clones, with some not included. Of some 210,000 clones in the sample, 75% to 85% are singletons; the top ten hold roughly 4.5%. Sequenced sample: PBMCs or T cells enriched from blood (not recorded which). The source is a young man with acute COVID-19. The CDR3 runs from the conserved cysteine through the conserved F or W. D genes are given only for firm matches. The size of a clone is reported for some rows only, either as once, few or many, or as a class for expanded clones.

d_call: TRBD1; v_call: TRBV19; j_call: TRBJ1-2; clone_size: -; cdr3_nt: TGTGCCAGTAGTATTGGGGGACAGGTCCCCAATGGCTACACCTTC; cdr3_aa: CASSIGGQVPNGYTF
d_call: TRBD1; v_call: TRBV11-2; j_call: TRBJ1-2; clone_size: -; cdr3_nt: TGTGCCAGCAGCCGGACAGGGGGCGGCTACACCTTC; cdr3_aa: CASSRTGGGYTF
d_call: -; v_call: TRBV12-3/TRBV12-4; j_call: TRBJ1-1; clone_size: -; cdr3_nt: TGTGCCAGCGAACTAGGGGGGAACACTGAAGCTTTCTTT; cdr3_aa: CASELGGNTEAFF
d_call: TRBD2; v_call: TRBV7-9; j_call: TRBJ2-7; clone_size: few; cdr3_nt: TGTGCCAGCAGCCTCGGGACTAGCGACTACGAGCAGTACTTC; cdr3_aa: CASSLGTSDYEQYF
d_call: -; v_call: TRBV10-1; j_call: TRBJ2-4; clone_size: -; cdr3_nt: TGCGCCAGCAGTGAGTCCCTAAACCAAAACATTCAGTACTTC; cdr3_aa: CASSESLNQNIQYF
d_call: TRBD1; v_call: TRBV19; j_call: TRBJ2-3; clone_size: -; cdr3_nt: TGTGCCAGTAGTAGGGGGACAGGTAGAGATACGCAGTATTTT; cdr3_aa: CASSRGTGRDTQYF
d_call: -; v_call: TRBV10-3; j_call: TRBJ2-5; clone_size: -; cdr3_nt: TGTGCCACCCAGGGGAATCAGGAGACCCAGTACTTC; cdr3_aa: CATQGNQETQYF
d_call: -; v_call: TRBV6-5; j_call: TRBJ2-7; clone_size: -; cdr3_nt: TGTGCCAGCAGTAACACCTTTTCCGCCTACGAGCAGTACTTC; cdr3_aa: CASSNTFSAYEQYF
d_call: -; v_call: TRBV6-5; j_call: TRBJ1-1; clone_size: once; cdr3_nt: TGTGCCGCCCACAGGGAAATAAACACTGAAGCTTTCTTT; cdr3_aa: CAAHREINTEAFF
d_call: TRBD1; v_call: TRBV12-3/TRBV12-4; j_call: TRBJ1-2; clone_size: -; cdr3_nt: TGTGCCAGCAGTCCCCGGGACAGGGCTGGCTACACCTTC; cdr3_aa: CASSPRDRAGYTF
d_call: TRBD2; v_call: TRBV10-3; j_call: TRBJ2-7; clone_size: -; cdr3_nt: TGTGCCATCACTAACGGACTAGGCGACGAGCAGTACTTC; cdr3_aa: CAITNGLGDEQYF
d_call: -; v_call: TRBV28; j_call: TRBJ1-6; clone_size: -; cdr3_nt: TGTGCCAGCAGTTTAGCAGGGGAAGGCTCACCCCTCCACTTT; cdr3_aa: CASSLAGEGSPLHF
d_call: -; v_call: TRBV2; j_call: TRBJ1-6; clone_size: -; cdr3_nt: TGTGCCAGCAGCTCGCAGGATTCACCCCTCCACTTT; cdr3_aa: CASSSQDSPLHF
d_call: -; v_call: TRBV2; j_call: TRBJ2-5; clone_size: -; cdr3_nt: TGTGCCAGCAATCAGGAGGCTATAGAGACCCAGTACTTC; cdr3_aa: CASNQEAIETQYF
d_call: TRBD2; v_call: TRBV10-3; j_call: TRBJ2-3; clone_size: few; cdr3_nt: TGTGCCATCAGTGATCCCGGGACTAGGGGCGATACGCAGTATTTT; cdr3_aa: CAISDPGTRGDTQYF
d_call: TRBD1; v_call: TRBV6-6; j_call: TRBJ2-7; clone_size: -; cdr3_nt: TGTGCCAGCAGGGACCGGACAGGGGGCGCCTACGAGCAGTACTTC; cdr3_aa: CASRDRTGGAYEQYF
d_call: TRBD2; v_call: TRBV25-1; j_call: TRBJ2-1; clone_size: -; cdr3_nt: TGTGCCAGCGGGCTAGCGGGGAACTACAATGAGCAGTTCTTC; cdr3_aa: CASGLAGNYNEQFF
d_call: -; v_call: TRBV5-1; j_call: TRBJ1-6; clone_size: -; cdr3_nt: TGCGCCAGCAGCTTGGTAACCCAAGCGCCCCTCCACTTT; cdr3_aa: CASSLVTQAPLHF
d_call: -; v_call: TRBV13; j_call: TRBJ2-1; clone_size: -; cdr3_nt: TGTGCCAGCAGCTTAACCGCCGGGGGGCTCGAGCAGTTCTTC; cdr3_aa: CASSLTAGGLEQFF
d_call: TRBD1; v_call: TRBV6-1; j_call: TRBJ1-5; clone_size: -; cdr3_nt: TGTGCCAGCAGTGACAGGGGGCCTCAGCCCCAGCATTTT; cdr3_aa: CASSDRGPQPQHF
d_call: TRBD1; v_call: TRBV4-1; j_call: TRBJ1-2; clone_size: -; cdr3_nt: TGCGCCAGCAGCCTCAGGGGGCCCCACTATGGCTACACCTTC; cdr3_aa: CASSLRGPHYGYTF
d_call: -; v_call: TRBV19; j_call: TRBJ1-1; clone_size: -; cdr3_nt: TGTGCCAGTAGTATATCCTGGACGCAGGGAGCTTTCTTT; cdr3_aa: CASSISWTQGAFF
d_call: TRBD2; v_call: TRBV5-4; j_call: TRBJ2-7; clone_size: -; cdr3_nt: TGTGCCAGCAGCTTGGGACTAGCGGGGCCCAGGTACGAGCAGTACTTC; cdr3_aa: CASSLGLAGPRYEQYF
d_call: -; v_call: TRBV10-3; j_call: TRBJ2-7; clone_size: -; cdr3_nt: TGTGCCATCAGTGAGTCGAGAGGCTCCTACGAGCAGTACTTC; cdr3_aa: CAISESRGSYEQYF
d_call: TRBD2; v_call: TRBV9; j_call: TRBJ2-3; clone_size: -; cdr3_nt: TGTGCCAGCAGCGTCGGGGACTACCCTGGGGTCGATACGCAGTATTTT; cdr3_aa: CASSVGDYPGVDTQYF
d_call: TRBD1; v_call: TRBV5-6; j_call: TRBJ1-2; clone_size: -; cdr3_nt: TGTGCCAGTCGATCACAGGGGAGAGACTATGGCTACACCTTC; cdr3_aa: CASRSQGRDYGYTF
d_call: TRBD1; v_call: TRBV5-1; j_call: TRBJ2-7; clone_size: -; cdr3_nt: TGCGCCAGCAGCTTCCGTCCCGGGACAGGGATCGGGGCCTCCTACGAGCAGTACTTC; cdr3_aa: CASSFRPGTGIGASYEQYF
d_call: -; v_call: TRBV11-2; j_call: TRBJ2-5; clone_size: few; cdr3_nt: TGTGCCAGCAGCTTACGTGCCGGGGGGCCCCAAGAGACCCAGTACTTC; cdr3_aa: CASSLRAGGPQETQYF
d_call: -; v_call: TRBV10-3; j_call: TRBJ2-7; clone_size: once; cdr3_nt: TGTGCCATCACCGGGGGTTCTTTAAGCTCCTACGAGCAGTACTTC; cdr3_aa: CAITGGSLSSYEQYF
d_call: TRBD1; v_call: TRBV9; j_call: TRBJ2-2; clone_size: -; cdr3_nt: TGTGCCAGCAGCTCCCCGGGACAGGGGGTGGACACCGGGGAGCTGTTTTTT; cdr3_aa: CASSSPGQGVDTGELFF
d_call: TRBD1; v_call: TRBV5-5; j_call: TRBJ1-5; clone_size: -; cdr3_nt: TGTGCCAGCAGGGCCGGGACAGAACAGTCTCAGCCCCAGCATTTT; cdr3_aa: CASRAGTEQSQPQHF
d_call: -; v_call: TRBV9; j_call: TRBJ1-2; clone_size: once; cdr3_nt: TGTGCCAGCAGTGAAGGAACAGGGAACTATGGCTACACCTTC; cdr3_aa: CASSEGTGNYGYTF
d_call: TRBD1; v_call: TRBV6-1; j_call: TRBJ1-5; clone_size: -; cdr3_nt: TGTGCCAGCAGTGAAGCCCCCCGGACAGGGCGTCAGCCCCAGCATTTT; cdr3_aa: CASSEAPRTGRQPQHF
d_call: -; v_call: TRBV21-1; j_call: TRBJ1-6; clone_size: -; cdr3_nt: TGTGCCAGCAGGGGACAGGAGAGCTCCTATAATTCACCCCTCCACTTT; cdr3_aa: CASRGQESSYNSPLHF
d_call: -; v_call: TRBV2; j_call: TRBJ1-6; clone_size: once; cdr3_nt: TGTGCCAGCAGTGAATCCAGAACTAATAATTCACCCCTCCACTTT; cdr3_aa: CASSESRTNNSPLHF
d_call: -; v_call: TRBV19; j_call: TRBJ2-2; clone_size: -; cdr3_nt: TGTGCCAGTAGTATGTTTTCCCGGGGGGCGAACGGGGAGCTGTTTTTT; cdr3_aa: CASSMFSRGANGELFF
d_call: TRBD1; v_call: TRBV3-1/TRBV3-2; j_call: TRBJ1-2; clone_size: -; cdr3_nt: TGTGCCAGCAGCCTACAGGGGGCGCGGGGCTACACCTTC; cdr3_aa: CASSLQGARGYTF
d_call: TRBD2; v_call: TRBV7-3; j_call: TRBJ2-3; clone_size: few; cdr3_nt: TGTGCCAGCAGCCCCGGGGGAGCGGGAGGAGATACGCAGTATTTT; cdr3_aa: CASSPGGAGGDTQYF
d_call: -; v_call: TRBV9; j_call: TRBJ1-2; clone_size: -; cdr3_nt: TGTGCCAGCAGCTTGGAGGACAGCTATGGCTACACCTTC; cdr3_aa: CASSLEDSYGYTF
d_call: TRBD1; v_call: TRBV18; j_call: TRBJ1-6; clone_size: -; cdr3_nt: TGTGCCAGCTCACCGTCTGGACAGGGTTTCTCACCCCTCCACTTT; cdr3_aa: CASSPSGQGFSPLHF
d_call: -; v_call: TRBV11-2; j_call: TRBJ1-4; clone_size: -; cdr3_nt: TGTGCCAGCAGCCCATCAGAGGTGCTGAATGAAAAACTGTTTTTT; cdr3_aa: CASSPSEVLNEKLFF
d_call: TRBD2; v_call: TRBV11-2; j_call: TRBJ2-2; clone_size: -; cdr3_nt: TGTGCCAGCAGCCCTCTAGCGGGGGGACCGGACACCGGGGAGCTGTTTTTT; cdr3_aa: CASSPLAGGPDTGELFF
d_call: -; v_call: TRBV12-3/TRBV12-4; j_call: TRBJ2-7; clone_size: -; cdr3_nt: TGTGCCAGCACCTTGGACAGCCCCTACGAGCAGTACTTC; cdr3_aa: CASTLDSPYEQYF
d_call: TRBD1; v_call: TRBV9; j_call: TRBJ1-3; clone_size: -; cdr3_nt: TGTGCCAGCAGCGTAGGCCCGGGACAGGGAATAGGAAACACCATATATTTT; cdr3_aa: CASSVGPGQGIGNTIYF
d_call: -; v_call: TRBV27; j_call: TRBJ1-3; clone_size: -; cdr3_nt: TGTGCCAGCAGTTTTAGTAAGAGAACCTCTGGAAACACCATATATTTT; cdr3_aa: CASSFSKRTSGNTIYF
d_call: TRBD1; v_call: TRBV10-3; j_call: TRBJ2-7; clone_size: few; cdr3_nt: TGTGCCATCAGCGGACAGGGGGAGTCCTACGAGCAGTACTTC; cdr3_aa: CAISGQGESYEQYF